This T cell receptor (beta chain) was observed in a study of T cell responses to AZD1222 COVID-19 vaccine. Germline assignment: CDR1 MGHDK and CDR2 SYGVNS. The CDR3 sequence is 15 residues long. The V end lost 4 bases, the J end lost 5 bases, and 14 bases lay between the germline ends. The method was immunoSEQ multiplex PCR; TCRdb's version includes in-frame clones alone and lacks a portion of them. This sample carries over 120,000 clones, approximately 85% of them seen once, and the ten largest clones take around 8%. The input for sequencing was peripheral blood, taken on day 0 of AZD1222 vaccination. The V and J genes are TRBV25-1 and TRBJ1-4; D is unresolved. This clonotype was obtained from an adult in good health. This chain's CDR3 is CASSGLGEKNEKLFF. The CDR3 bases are TGTGCCAGCAGTGGATTAGGAGAAAAAAATGAAAAACTGTTTTTT.